The TCR beta chain described here comes from a study of technical replicates of blood from a handful of donors. Trimming shortened V by 1 base and J by 0 bases, and 13 bases separated the two germline ends. This CDR3 is built from 18 residues. Per the germline V gene, CDR1 is MNHEY and CDR2 is SMNVEV (reference sequence). Sequencing used immunoSEQ multiplex PCR; TCRdb keeps in-frame clones, though not all of them. Among tens of thousands of clones listed, roughly 95% were seen once. What was sequenced was T cells isolated from PBMCs. The rearrangement joins TRBV27 to TRBJ2-6, with D possibly being TRBD1 (5 bases). The TCR sequence derives from a human donor in good health. The CDR3, as DNA: TGTGCCAGCAGTTTATGGGCAGGGCGGTTCTCTGGGGCCAACGTCCTGACTTTC. Translation: CASSLWAGRFSGANVLTF.